This TCR beta chain was captured in a study of CD8 T cells in Susac syndrome. Whole-study findings and limits: That the number of individuals in its TCR sequencing and HLA analysis was relatively small was acknowledged by the study.

In blood CD8+ and CD4+ T cells, TCR beta underwent sequencing. Negative magnetic isolation gave CD8+ and CD4+ cells; FACS enriched CD8+ TEMRA. A quantity of roughly 0.5 to 1 ug RNA underwent reverse transcription using random hexamers. TCR beta CDR3 was amplified by immunoSEQ covering 54 Vbeta and 13 Jbeta. MiXCR, applied by TCRdb to the immunoSEQ multiplex PCR reads, yields one record per CDR3 protein. Altogether 400,000 to 550,000 distinct CDR3 sequences are present, about 85% being singletons, with the ten largest covering under 0.15%. With regard to this clonotype: Antigen specificity is unknown.

The TCR originated in a human donor with multiple sclerosis. The sample consisted of CD8+ T cells from PBMCs.

In nucleotides, the CDR3 is TGTGCCAGTAGTATTGTTTCCTGGAGCAATCAGCCCCAGCATTTT. This translates into CASSIVSWSNQPQHF. The chain carries TRBV19 and TRBJ1-5; D gene uncertain. V lost 3 bases and J lost 1, with 10 bases in between. This CDR3 is built from 15 residues. Per germline, CDR1 LNHDA and CDR2 SQIVND (reference sequence).